This is a list of T cell receptor beta chains from one sample in a study of cytomegalovirus exposure and HLA in healthy donors. Some clones are missing from TCRdb's copy, which holds only in-frame ones; the method was immunoSEQ multiplex PCR. The sample lists roughly 110,000 clones; roughly 70% were seen once. The sequenced material came from PBMCs. The receptors derive from a woman aged 40 to 50 in good health and CMV-seropositive. CDR3s include the opening cysteine and the closing phenylalanine or tryptophan. A D gene is named only where the DNA matches it firmly. Rows may omit the clone size; those that give it use once, few, many or a size class.

TRBD1	NA	TRBJ1-3	TRBV4-3	CASSQGPGGFNTIYF	TGCGCCAGCAGCCAAGGGCCAGGGGGCTTTAACACCATATATTTT
TRBD1	NA	TRBJ2-7	TRBV30	CAWSVEGGTYEQYF	TGTGCCTGGAGTGTAGAAGGGGGCACCTACGAGCAGTACTTC
NA	once	TRBJ2-5	TRBV5-1	CASSISTGQETQYF	TGCGCCAGCAGCATATCTACAGGGCAAGAGACCCAGTACTTC
TRBD1	NA	TRBJ1-4	TRBV29-1	CSVPAGQGAEKLFF	TGCAGCGTTCCCGCGGGACAGGGGGCTGAAAAACTGTTTTTT
TRBD2	NA	TRBJ2-1	TRBV9	CASSFRGLAGPNEQFF	TGTGCCAGCAGCTTCAGAGGACTAGCGGGGCCCAATGAGCAGTTCTTC
NA	NA	TRBJ1-1	TRBV7-9	CASTQEQAFF	TGTGCCAGCACCCAGGAACAAGCTTTCTTT
TRBD1	NA	TRBJ1-6	TRBV5-6	CASSLVQGATYNSPLHF	TGTGCCAGCAGCTTGGTTCAGGGGGCGACCTATAATTCACCCCTCCACTTT
NA	NA	TRBJ1-3	TRBV6-5	CASSSDLSTGNTIYF	TGTGCCAGCAGTTCCGACCTTTCGACAGGAAACACCATATATTTT
TRBD2	NA	TRBJ2-3	TRBV6-5	CASSPRTSGDTQYF	TGTGCCAGCAGCCCCAGGACTAGCGGAGATACGCAGTATTTT
NA	few	TRBJ2-1	TRBV19	CASSVYNEQFF	TGTGCCAGTAGCGTTTACAATGAGCAGTTCTTC
NA	NA	TRBJ1-6	TRBV9	CASSAYSSYNSPLHF	TGTGCCAGCAGCGCCTATAGCTCCTATAATTCACCCCTCCACTTT
NA	NA	TRBJ1-1	TRBV28	CASSSGGLGDTEAFF	TGTGCCAGCAGTTCTGGGGGGTTGGGAGACACTGAAGCTTTCTTT
NA	NA	TRBJ2-2	TRBV19	CASSEANRAGELFF	TGTGCCAGTAGTGAGGCAAACAGGGCCGGGGAGCTGTTTTTT
NA	NA	TRBJ2-1	TRBV7-3	CASSRPGTLNEQFF	TGTGCCAGCAGCCGGCCCGGGACATTAAATGAGCAGTTCTTC